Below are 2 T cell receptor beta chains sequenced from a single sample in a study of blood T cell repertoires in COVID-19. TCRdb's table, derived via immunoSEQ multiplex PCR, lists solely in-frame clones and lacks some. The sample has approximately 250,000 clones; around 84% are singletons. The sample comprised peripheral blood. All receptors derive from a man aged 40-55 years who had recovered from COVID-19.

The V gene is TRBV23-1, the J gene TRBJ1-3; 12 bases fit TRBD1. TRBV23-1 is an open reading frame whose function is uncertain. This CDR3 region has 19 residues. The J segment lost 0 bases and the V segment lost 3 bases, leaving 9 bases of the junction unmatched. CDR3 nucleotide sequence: TGCGCCAGCAGTCATGGGACAGGGGGCCTACCCAGCTCTGGAAACACCATATATTTT. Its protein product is CASSHGTGGLPSSGNTIYF.

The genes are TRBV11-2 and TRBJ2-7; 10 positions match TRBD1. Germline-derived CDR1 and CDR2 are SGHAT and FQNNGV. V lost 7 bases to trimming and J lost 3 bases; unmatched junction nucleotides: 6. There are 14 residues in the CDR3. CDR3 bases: TGTGCCAGCAACGACAGGGGGCCTTTCTACGAGCAGTACTTC. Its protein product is CASNDRGPFYEQYF.